This section outlines one T cell receptor (beta chain) sequence together with its context. This specimen belongs to a study of CXCR3-negative and CXCR3-positive naive CD8 T cells. The authors made the TRB cDNA libraries by 5' RACE using UMI labels. TCRdb re-called the 5' RACE reads and gives one entry per CDR3 protein, without DNA. Its table records approximately 37,000 distinct CDR3 sequences. This TCR came from a human donor in good health. Some clones in this sample may be carry-over from other donors' samples. Input material: memory CD8+ T cells from blood.

The CDR3 loop reads CASSRPRTGIGGTQYF. The chain uses TRBV7-9 and TRBJ2-5; TCRdb's D gene call, TRBD1, goes unchecked for lack of DNA. The CDR3 spans 16 residues. Germline values: CDR1 SEHNR, CDR2 FQNEAQ (reference sequence).